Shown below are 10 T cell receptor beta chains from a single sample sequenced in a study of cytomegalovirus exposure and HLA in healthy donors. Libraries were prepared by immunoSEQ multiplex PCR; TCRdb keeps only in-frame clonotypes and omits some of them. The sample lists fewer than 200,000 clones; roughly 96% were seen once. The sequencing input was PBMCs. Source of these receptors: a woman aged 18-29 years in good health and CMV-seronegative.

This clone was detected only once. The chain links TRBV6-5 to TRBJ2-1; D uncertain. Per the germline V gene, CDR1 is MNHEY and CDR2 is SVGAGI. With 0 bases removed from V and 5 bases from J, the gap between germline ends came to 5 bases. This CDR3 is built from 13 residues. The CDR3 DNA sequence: TGTGCCAGCAGTTACTCACTGAACAATGAGCAGTTCTTC. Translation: CASSYSLNNEQFF.

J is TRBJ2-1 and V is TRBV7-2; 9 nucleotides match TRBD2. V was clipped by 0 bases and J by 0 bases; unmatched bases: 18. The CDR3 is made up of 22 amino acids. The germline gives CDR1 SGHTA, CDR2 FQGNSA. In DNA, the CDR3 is TGTGCCAGCAGCTTAGCGCAGGGTTTAGGGCTAGCGGGGCCAAGCTCCTACAATGAGCAGTTCTTC. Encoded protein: CASSLAQGLGLAGPSSYNEQFF.

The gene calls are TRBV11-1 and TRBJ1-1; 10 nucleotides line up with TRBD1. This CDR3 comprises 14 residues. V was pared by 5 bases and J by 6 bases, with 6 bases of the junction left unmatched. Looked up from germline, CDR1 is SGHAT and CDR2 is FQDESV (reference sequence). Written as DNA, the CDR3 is TGTGCCAGCAGCCGGGACAGGGGAGACTCTGAAGCTTTCTTT. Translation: CASSRDRGDSEAFF.

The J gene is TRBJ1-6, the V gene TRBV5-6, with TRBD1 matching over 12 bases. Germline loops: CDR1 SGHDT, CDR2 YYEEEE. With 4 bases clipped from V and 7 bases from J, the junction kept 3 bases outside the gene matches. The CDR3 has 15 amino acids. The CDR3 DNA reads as TGTGCCAGCAGCCGGGACAGGGGGCTAAATTCACCCCTCCACTTT. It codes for CASSRDRGLNSPLHF.

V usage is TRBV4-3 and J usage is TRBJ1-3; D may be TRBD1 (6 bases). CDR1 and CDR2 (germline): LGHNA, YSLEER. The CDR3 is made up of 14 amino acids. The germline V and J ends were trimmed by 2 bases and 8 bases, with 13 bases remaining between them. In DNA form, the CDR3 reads TGCGCCAGCAGCCAAACCAACAGGGTGGACACCATATATTTT. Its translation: CASSQTNRVDTIYF.

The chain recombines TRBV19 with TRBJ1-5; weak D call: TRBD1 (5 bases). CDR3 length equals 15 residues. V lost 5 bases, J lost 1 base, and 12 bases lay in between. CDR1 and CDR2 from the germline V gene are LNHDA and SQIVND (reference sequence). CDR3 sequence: CASSFSGGSNQPQHF. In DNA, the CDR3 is TGTGCCAGTAGTTTCTCCGGGGGAAGCAATCAGCCCCAGCATTTT.

The CDR3 nucleotides are TGCAGCGGTGGGGGGACTAGCGGGGGCACAGATACGCAGTATTTT. This encodes CSGGGTSGGTDTQYF. This sequence joins TRBV29-1 and TRBJ2-3; 13 bases are shared with TRBD2. Germline V gives CDR1 SQVTM, CDR2 ANQGSEA. This CDR3 is built from 15 residues. Trimming removed 7 bases from V and 1 base from J; junction bases left unmatched: 5.

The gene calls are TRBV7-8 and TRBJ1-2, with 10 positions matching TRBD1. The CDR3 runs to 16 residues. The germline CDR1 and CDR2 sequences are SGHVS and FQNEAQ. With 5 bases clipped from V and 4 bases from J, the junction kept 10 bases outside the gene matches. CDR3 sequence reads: CASSTQWTGGLYGYTF. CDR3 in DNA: TGTGCCAGCAGCACTCAATGGACAGGGGGACTCTATGGCTACACCTTC.

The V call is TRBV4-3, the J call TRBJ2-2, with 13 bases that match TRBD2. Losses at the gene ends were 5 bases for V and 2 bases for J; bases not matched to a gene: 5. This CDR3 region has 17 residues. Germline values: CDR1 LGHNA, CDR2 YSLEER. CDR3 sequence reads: CASSWTSGGSNTGELFF. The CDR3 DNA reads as TGCGCCAGCAGCTGGACTAGCGGGGGTTCCAACACCGGGGAGCTGTTTTTT.

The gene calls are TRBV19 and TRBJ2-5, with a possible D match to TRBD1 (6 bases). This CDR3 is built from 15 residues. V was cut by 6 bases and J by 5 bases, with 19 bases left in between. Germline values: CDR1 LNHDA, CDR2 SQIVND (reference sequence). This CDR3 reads CASSETGSKGETQYF. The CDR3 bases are TGTGCCAGTAGCGAAACAGGGTCAAAGGGGGAGACCCAGTACTTC.